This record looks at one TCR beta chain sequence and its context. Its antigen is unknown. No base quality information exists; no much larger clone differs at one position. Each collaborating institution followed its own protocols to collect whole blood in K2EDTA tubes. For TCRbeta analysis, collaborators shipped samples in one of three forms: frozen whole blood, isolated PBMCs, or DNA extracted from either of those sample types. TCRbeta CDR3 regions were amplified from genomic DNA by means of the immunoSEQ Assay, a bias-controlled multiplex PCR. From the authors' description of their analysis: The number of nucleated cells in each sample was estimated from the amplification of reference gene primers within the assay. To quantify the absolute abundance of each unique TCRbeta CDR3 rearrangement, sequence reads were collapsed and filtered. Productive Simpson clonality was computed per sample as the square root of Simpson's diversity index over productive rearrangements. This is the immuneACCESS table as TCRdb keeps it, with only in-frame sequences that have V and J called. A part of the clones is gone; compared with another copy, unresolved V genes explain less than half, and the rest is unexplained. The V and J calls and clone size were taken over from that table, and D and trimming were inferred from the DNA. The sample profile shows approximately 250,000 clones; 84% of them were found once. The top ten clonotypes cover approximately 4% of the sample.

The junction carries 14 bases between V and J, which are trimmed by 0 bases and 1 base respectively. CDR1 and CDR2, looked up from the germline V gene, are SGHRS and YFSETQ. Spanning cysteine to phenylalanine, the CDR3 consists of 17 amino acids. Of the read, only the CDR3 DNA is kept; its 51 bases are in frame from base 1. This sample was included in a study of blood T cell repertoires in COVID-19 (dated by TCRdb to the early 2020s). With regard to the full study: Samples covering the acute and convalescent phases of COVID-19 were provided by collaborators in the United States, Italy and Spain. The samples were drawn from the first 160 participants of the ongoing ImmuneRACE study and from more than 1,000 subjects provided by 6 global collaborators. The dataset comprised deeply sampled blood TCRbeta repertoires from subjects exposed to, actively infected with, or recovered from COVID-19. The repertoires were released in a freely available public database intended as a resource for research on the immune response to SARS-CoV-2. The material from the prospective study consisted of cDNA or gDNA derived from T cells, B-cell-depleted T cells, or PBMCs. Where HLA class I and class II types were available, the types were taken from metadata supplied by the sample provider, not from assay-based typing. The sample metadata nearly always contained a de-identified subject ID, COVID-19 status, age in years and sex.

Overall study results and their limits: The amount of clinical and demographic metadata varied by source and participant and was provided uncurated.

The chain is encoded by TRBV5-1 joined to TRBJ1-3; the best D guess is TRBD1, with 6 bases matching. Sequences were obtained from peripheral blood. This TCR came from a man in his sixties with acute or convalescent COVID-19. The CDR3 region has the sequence CASSLVLQGLSGNTIYF. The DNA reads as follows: TGCGCCAGCAGCTTGGTCCTCCAGGGGCTATCTGGAAACACCATATATTTT.